One sample yielded the 5 T cell receptor beta chains listed below, sequenced in a study of blood T cell repertoires in COVID-19. Profiling relied on immunoSEQ multiplex PCR, and the TCRdb table lists in-frame clones only, not all of them. The sample contains approximately 250,000 clones, 75% to 95% of which appear only once. Sequencing was done on a sample of PBMCs or T cells enriched from blood (not recorded which). These receptors were collected from a man aged 35 to 55 who had been exposed to COVID-19.

The rearrangement links TRBV5-1 to TRBJ2-3; perhaps TRBD1 as D (5 bases). This CDR3 comprises 15 residues. The germline V gene has CDR1 SGHRS and CDR2 YFSETQ. Trimming stripped 1 base from V and 2 bases from J, with 11 bases between. The CDR3 DNA is TGCGCCAGCAGCTTGAGGGGCACCTACACAGATACGCAGTATTTT. Its protein is CASSLRGTYTDTQYF.

The chain is built from TRBV19 and TRBJ1-1; TRBD1 matches at 10 bases. The germline V gene has CDR1 LNHDA and CDR2 SQIVND (reference sequence). The CDR3 is 15 amino acids. V was clipped by 7 bases and J by 4 bases; unmatched bases: 9. The chain's CDR3 is CASTHRTGGVTEAFF. Written as DNA, the CDR3 is TGTGCCAGTACCCACCGGACAGGGGGGGTCACTGAAGCTTTCTTT.

The chain joins TRBV15 to TRBJ2-7; D gene uncertain. The V end lost 5 bases, the J end lost 2 bases, and 7 bases lay between the germline ends. This CDR3 is 12 amino acids long. Germline V gives CDR1 LNHNV, CDR2 YYDKDF (reference sequence). The CDR3 coding sequence is TGTGCCACCAGCTACCAGACCTACGAGCAGTACTTC. It encodes CATSYQTYEQYF.

The chain links TRBV15 to TRBJ1-3; D may be TRBD1 (6 bases). This CDR3 is 16 amino acids long. The germline V gene has CDR1 LNHNV and CDR2 YYDKDF (reference sequence). V lost 0 bases, J lost 1 base, and 10 bases lay in between. This CDR3 is CATSREGARSGNTIYF. The DNA of the CDR3 is TGTGCCACCAGCAGAGAGGGGGCCCGGTCTGGAAACACCATATATTTT.

Notes on this clone: Other DNA sequences from this sample encode an identical CDR3 as well. The chain recombines TRBV2 with TRBJ2-3, with D hard to call. V shed 3 bases and J shed 3 bases, with 10 bases lying between them. Germline loops: CDR1 SNHLY, CDR2 FYNNEI. The CDR3 totals 14 residues. CDR3 sequence (DNA): TGTGCCAGCAGTGAGTTGCTCAGGACAGATACGCAGTATTTT. It translates to CASSELLRTDTQYF.